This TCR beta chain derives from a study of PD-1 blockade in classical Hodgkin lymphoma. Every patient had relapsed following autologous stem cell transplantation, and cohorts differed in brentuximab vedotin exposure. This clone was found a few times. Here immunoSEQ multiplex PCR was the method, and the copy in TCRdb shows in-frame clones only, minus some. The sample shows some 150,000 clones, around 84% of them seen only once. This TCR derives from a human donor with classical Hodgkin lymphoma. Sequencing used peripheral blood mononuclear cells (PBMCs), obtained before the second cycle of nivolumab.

CDR3 amino acids: CASSVEADEPFPLAKNIQYF. CDR3 coding DNA: TGTGCCAGCAGCGTAGAGGCAGACGAACCCTTCCCACTAGCCAAAAACATTCAGTACTTC. This chain connects TRBV9 to TRBJ2-4; D is undetermined. The CDR3 extends over 20 amino acids. The germline CDR1 and CDR2 sequences are SGDLS and YYNGEE. Trimming removed 0 bases at V and 0 bases at J, with 22 bases between.